The T cell receptor beta chain described here comes from a study of CD8 T cells in ankylosing spondylitis. Whole-study results and caveats: Reported data indicate significant enrichment of disease-linked clones within matched ankylosing spondylitis synovial fluid. Disease-linked clones displayed a CD8+ phenotype and appeared relatively rarely in peripheral blood.

Deletions cut 3 bases from V and 8 bases from J, with 9 bases between. The germline CDR1 and CDR2 sequences are SGHDT and YYEEEE. The CDR3 contains 12 residues. Comments on this clonotype: Antigen specificity is unknown.

5'-RACE, quantitative and with molecular barcodes, yielded the TCR beta libraries. TCRdb fed the 5' RACE reads into MiXCR, producing one record per CDR3 protein. This sample has about 360,000 distinct CDR3 sequences, with about 14% found just once. The receptor's source is a male donor with ankylosing spondylitis or in good health (not recorded which). The sequenced sample consisted of blood, either unsorted or a sorted T cell fraction (not recorded which). The chain has TRBV5-6 and TRBJ2-1; D is unresolved. CDR3 sequence: CASSYLEDEQFF. CDR3 DNA: TGTGCCAGCAGCTATCTAGAGGATGAGCAGTTCTTC. The full variable domain, its missing parts supplied by reference TRBV5-6 and TRBJ2-1, is DAGVTQSPTHLIKTRGQQVTLRCSPKSGHDTVSWYQQALGQGPQFIFQYYEEEERQRGNFPDRFSGHQFPNYSSELNVNALLLGDSALYLCASSYLEDEQFFGPGTRLTVL.